Following are 10 T cell receptor beta chains from one sample sequenced in a study of T-cell memory formation after mild COVID-19. Using its own MiXCR run on the 5' RACE reads, TCRdb lists one record per CDR3 protein. The data hold some 330,000 distinct CDR3 sequences, with around 20% observed a single time. Material: PBMCs or a T cell subset sorted from them (not recorded which). Receptors were obtained from an adult woman who had mild COVID-19 (a few samples of this study predate the infection). Cell type and time point are not known.

The sample holds a few counts of this clonotype. The chain links TRBV2 to TRBJ2-5, with D possibly being TRBD1 (6 bases). Germline V gene sequence: CDR1 SNHLY, CDR2 FYNNEI. V was trimmed by 2 bases and J by 2 bases, leaving 9 bases between them. CDR3 length: 14 residues. Here the CDR3 reads CASSEWGLQETQYF. For the CDR3, the DNA is TGTGCCAGCAGTGAATGGGGGCTACAAGAGACCCAGTACTTC.

The sample holds a few counts of this clonotype. V is TRBV9 and J is TRBJ2-7; either TRBD1 or TRBD2 may fit D (6 bases each). The V and J ends lost 3 bases and 1 base respectively, with 20 bases between them. This CDR3 region has 17 residues. Germline CDR1 and CDR2: SGDLS and YYNGEE. CDR3 nucleotide sequence: TGTGCCAGCAGCGCGTACCGCGAAGGGGGGATTTCCTACGAGCAGTACTTC. Encoded protein: CASSAYREGGISYEQYF.

This clonotype was seen a handful of times. The chain links TRBV6-5 to TRBJ2-3, with TRBD2 matching over 7 bases. There are 16 residues in the CDR3. The germline CDR1 and CDR2 sequences are MNHEY and SVGAGI. V was pared by 6 bases and J by 2 bases, with 11 bases of the junction left unmatched. CDR3 coding DNA: TGTGCCAGCAGCCGGTTAGCGGGTGGCGTCACAGATACGCAGTATTTT. Translating gives CASSRLAGGVTDTQYF.

J is TRBJ1-5 and V is TRBV7-8, with D perhaps matching TRBD1 (5 bases). The CDR3 contains 13 residues. CDR1 and CDR2 from the germline V gene are SGHVS and FQNEAQ. The germline V and J ends were trimmed by 8 bases and 1 base, with 9 bases remaining between them. The CDR3 sequence: CASGDPSNQPQHF. The CDR3, as DNA: TGTGCCAGCGGGGACCCCAGCAATCAGCCCCAGCATTTT.

The chain couples TRBV11-3 to TRBJ2-3; possibly TRBD2 for D (6 bases). The CDR3 extends over 15 amino acids. Germline V gene sequence: CDR1 SGHNT, CDR2 YENEEA. Trimming took 5 bases from V and 6 from J, leaving 18 bases between them. The CDR3 region has the DNA TGTGCCAGCAGCCTTCGGGGGACTCGAGGGGATACGCAGTATTTT. It yields the protein CASSLRGTRGDTQYF.

This clonotype was seen only a few times. The rearrangement joins TRBV15 to TRBJ2-5; D unresolved. This CDR3 contains 16 residues. The V and J ends lost 1 base and 2 bases respectively, with 14 bases between them. Germline V gives CDR1 LNHNV, CDR2 YYDKDF (reference sequence). This chain's CDR3 is CATSRGSDGLQETQYF. Here the CDR3 DNA reads TGTGCCACCAGCAGAGGATCCGACGGATTACAAGAGACCCAGTACTTC.

This clonotype was observed a handful of times. This chain links TRBV20-1 with TRBJ2-7; 8 positions agree with TRBD2. The V segment lost 6 bases and the J segment 5 bases; nucleotides outside the gene matches: 18. The germline CDR1 and CDR2 sequences are DFQATT and SNEGSKA (reference sequence). This CDR3 has 16 amino acids. CDR3 DNA: TGCAGTGCCTTTAGGGGGGCGGCGGGAGGACGGAACGAGCAGTACTTC. Amino acids: CSAFRGAAGGRNEQYF.

A single count supports this clonotype. The chain couples TRBV29-1 to TRBJ2-7, with unresolved D. Germline values: CDR1 SQVTM, CDR2 ANQGSEA. V lost 4 bases and J 2 bases, leaving 6 bases between the germline ends. This CDR3 has 11 residues. The CDR3 sequence: CSVGFAYEQYF. CDR3 bases: TGCAGCGTTGGGTTCGCCTACGAGCAGTACTTC.

The CDR3 protein is CATRTASNQPQHF. The CDR3, as DNA: TGTGCCACCCGGACAGCTAGCAATCAGCCCCAGCATTTT. V usage is TRBV6-5 and J usage is TRBJ1-5; a weak D match, TRBD1 (6 bases). The V and J ends lost 10 bases and 0 bases respectively, with 10 bases between them. The length of the CDR3 is 13 residues. CDR1 and CDR2 from the germline V gene are MNHEY and SVGAGI.

This clonotype was counted only a few times. This chain joins TRBV5-1 and TRBJ2-5; D ambiguous. V gave up 3 bases and J gave up 5 bases, with 17 bases separating them. The CDR3 has 15 amino acids. CDR1 SGHRS and CDR2 YFSETQ come from the germline V gene. CDR3 sequence: CASSSRLDGRETQYF. The DNA for the CDR3 is TGCGCCAGCAGCTCCAGACTGGACGGCAGGGAGACCCAGTACTTC. Together with reference TRBV5-1 and TRBJ2-5, the CDR3 gives the full variable domain: KAGVTQTPRYLIKTRGQQVTLSCSPISGHRSVSWYQQTPGQGLQFLFEYFSETQRNKGNFPGRFSGRQFSNSRSEMNVSTLELGDSALYLCASSSRLDGRETQYFGPGTRLLVL.